Presented here are 23 T cell receptor beta chains from one specimen sequenced in a study of control samples from healthy donors and cancer patients. The table came from immunoSEQ multiplex PCR; TCRdb's copy has only in-frame clones and leaves some out. Of approximately 140,000 clones in the sample, 75% to 95% are singletons; the top ten hold about 7.1%. Sequencing was carried out using blood. These TCRs come from a man younger than 35 in good health.

CDR3 nucleotides: TGTGCCAGCAGCCTCAGGGAGAACACTGAAGCTTTCTTT. Translation: CASSLRENTEAFF. V is TRBV27 and J is TRBJ1-1, with D tentatively TRBD1 (5 bases). CDR1 MNHEY and CDR2 SMNVEV come from the germline V gene (reference sequence). The ends were cut back, 6 bases at V and 1 base at J, with 9 bases in the middle. This CDR3 comprises 13 residues.

This clone was seen a few times. The chain couples TRBV5-6 to TRBJ2-1; D is unclear. This CDR3 is 15 amino acids long. The V end was cut by 1 base, the J end by 0 bases, with 8 bases between. The germline V gene encodes CDR1 SGHDT and CDR2 YYEEEE. The CDR3 nucleotides read TGTGCCAGCAGCTTGACTCCTATCTCCTACAATGAGCAGTTCTTC. Its translation is CASSLTPISYNEQFF.

The rearrangement uses TRBV7-9 and TRBJ2-7; weak D call: TRBD2 (6 bases). The length of the CDR3 is 14 residues. The V end was cut by 0 bases, the J end by 2 bases, with 8 bases between. The germline CDR1 and CDR2 sequences are SEHNR and FQNEAQ (reference sequence). Here the CDR3 DNA reads TGTGCCAGCAGCTTAGCGGGGGGTCCCTACGAGCAGTACTTC. This encodes CASSLAGGPYEQYF.

The chain combines TRBV6-1 with TRBJ2-7; no reliable D call. V lost 2 bases to trimming and J lost 5 bases, with 13 bases between them. The CDR3 has 14 amino acids. The germline gives CDR1 MNHNS, CDR2 SASEGT. The CDR3 DNA reads as TGTGCCAGCAGTGAACCGGGCCAGGTAAACGAGCAGTACTTC. This sequence encodes CASSEPGQVNEQYF.

V gene TRBV2 combines with J gene TRBJ2-7; tentatively, D is TRBD2 (8 bases). The CDR3 length is 15 residues. Germline assignment: CDR1 SNHLY and CDR2 FYNNEI. V was shortened by 8 bases and J by 2 bases, with 19 bases between the two germline ends. The CDR3 spells CASGGGGGMTYEQYF. The DNA for the CDR3 is TGTGCCAGCGGAGGGGGCGGGGGGATGACCTACGAGCAGTACTTC.

V usage is TRBV6-5 and J usage is TRBJ2-1; D assignment may be TRBD1 or TRBD2 (6 bases each). Trimming stripped 2 bases from V and 10 bases from J, with 18 bases between. Germline V gives CDR1 MNHEY, CDR2 SVGAGI. The CDR3 length is 15 residues. The CDR3 is CASSYAYNGGTEQFF. The CDR3 nucleotides are TGTGCCAGCAGTTACGCTTACAATGGCGGGACAGAGCAGTTCTTC.

V gene TRBV2 combines with J gene TRBJ1-1; a possible D gene is TRBD1 (5 bases). From germline, CDR1 is SNHLY and CDR2 FYNNEI. Trimming took 5 bases from V and 1 from J, leaving 11 bases between them. There are 14 residues in the CDR3. CDR3 residues: CASSLDTTNTEAFF. The CDR3 nucleotides are TGTGCCAGCAGTCTGGACACGACGAACACTGAAGCTTTCTTT.

This clone has just one count. The gene calls are TRBV4-1 and TRBJ2-3, with D hard to call. The CDR3 runs to 12 residues. Per germline, CDR1 MGHRA and CDR2 YSYEKL. The V end was cut by 7 bases, the J end by 3 bases, with 8 bases between. The CDR3 protein is CASTGRTDTQYF. The CDR3 DNA reads as TGCGCCAGCACCGGAAGGACAGATACGCAGTATTTT.

This clone was counted once. The chain carries TRBV28 and TRBJ2-1, with 7 bases that match TRBD1. CDR3 length: 13 residues. The germline V gene has CDR1 MDHEN and CDR2 SYDVKM. Trimming took 5 bases from V and 5 from J; bases not matched to a gene: 3. The DNA of the CDR3 is TGTGCCAGCAGTCCCGGACAGGACAATGAGCAGTTCTTC. It codes for CASSPGQDNEQFF.

The rearrangement links TRBV27 to TRBJ1-2; no definite D call. This CDR3 has 13 residues. Germline-derived CDR1 and CDR2 are MNHEY and SMNVEV (reference sequence). Between the trimmed V and J ends, which lost 3 bases and 6 bases, there was a span of 11 bases. The CDR3 coding sequence is TGTGCCAGCAGTTTCCATACCGGGGATGGCTACACCTTC. This gives the protein CASSFHTGDGYTF.

This rearrangement joins TRBV11-2 to TRBJ1-1; D might be TRBD1 (5 bases). Germline V gene lookup returns CDR1 SGHAT and CDR2 FQNNGV. The CDR3 contains 18 residues. Trimming stripped 1 base from V and 3 bases from J, with 21 bases between. CDR3 loop: CASSLGLVGVIGDTEAFF. As DNA, the CDR3 is TGTGCCAGCAGCTTAGGACTTGTGGGGGTAATAGGGGACACTGAAGCTTTCTTT.

The genes are TRBV7-6 and TRBJ2-2; the D gene is possibly TRBD1 (5 bases). Germline V gives CDR1 SGHVS, CDR2 FNYEAQ. With 0 bases removed from V and 2 bases from J, the gap between germline ends came to 10 bases. The CDR3 sequence is 16 residues long. CDR3 sequence: CASSLAQGINTGELFF. CDR3 sequence (DNA): TGTGCCAGCAGCTTAGCTCAGGGTATTAACACCGGGGAGCTGTTTTTT.

This clone was counted between two and nine times. The rearrangement links TRBV7-2 to TRBJ1-2; 12 nucleotides align to TRBD1. Germline V gene data show CDR1 as SGHTA and CDR2 as FQGNSA. The CDR3 loop spans 15 amino acids. Losses at the gene ends were 5 bases for V and 8 bases for J; bases not matched to a gene: 9. CDR3 protein: CASSHRDRGRGGYTF. The CDR3, as DNA: TGTGCCAGCAGCCACCGGGACAGGGGGCGAGGGGGCTACACCTTC.

This rearrangement joins TRBV5-1 to TRBJ2-5; D gene uncertain. Germline V CDR1 and CDR2: SGHRS, YFSETQ. Trimming pared 4 bases from V and 7 bases from J, leaving 14 bases between. The CDR3 contains 13 residues. The chain's CDR3 is CASSPINTGTQYF. The CDR3 nucleotides read TGCGCCAGCAGCCCGATCAACACCGGGACCCAGTACTTC. The whole variable domain, filled in from reference TRBV5-1 and TRBJ2-5, reads KAGVTQTPRYLIKTRGQQVTLSCSPISGHRSVSWYQQTPGQGLQFLFEYFSETQRNKGNFPGRFSGRQFSNSRSEMNVSTLELGDSALYLCASSPINTGTQYFGPGTRLLVL.

The V gene is TRBV2, the J gene TRBJ1-1; tentative D call: TRBD1 (6 bases). V was cut by 6 bases and J by 0 bases, with 11 bases left in between. CDR1 SNHLY and CDR2 FYNNEI come from the germline V gene. The CDR3 runs 14 residues. The CDR3 DNA is TGTGCCAGCAGCGTCACAGGGTTGAACACTGAAGCTTTCTTT. It translates to CASSVTGLNTEAFF. Full variable domain (remainder filled in from reference TRBV2 and TRBJ1-1): EPEVTQTPSHQVTQMGQEVILRCVPISNHLYFYWYRQILGQKVEFLVSFYNNEISEKSEIFDDQFSVERPDGSNFTLKIRSTKLEDSAMYFCASSVTGLNTEAFFGQGTRLTVV.

This rearrangement joins TRBV6-1 to TRBJ2-1; D is ambiguous. The CDR3 is 16 residues long. Trimming cost V 10 bases and J 0 bases, with 19 bases left between them. Germline V gene data show CDR1 as MNHNS and CDR2 as SASEGT. CDR3 loop: CAIREIQTSSYNEQFF. The CDR3 nucleotides are TGTGCCATCAGAGAAATCCAGACCAGCTCCTACAATGAGCAGTTCTTC.

The chain has TRBV7-2 and TRBJ2-1; TRBD1 aligns across 8 bases. Trimming took 0 bases from V and 7 from J; bases not matched to a gene: 5. The V gene's germline CDR1 is SGHTA and CDR2 FQGNSA. This CDR3 comprises 15 residues. Here the CDR3 reads CASSLAPDRANEQFF. The CDR3 DNA is TGTGCCAGCAGCTTAGCCCCGGACAGGGCGAATGAGCAGTTCTTC.

The V call is TRBV10-3, the J call TRBJ1-5; a possible D gene is TRBD1 (5 bases). The germline gives CDR1 ENHRY, CDR2 SYGVKD. The CDR3 is 14 residues long. The germline V and J ends were trimmed by 2 bases and 7 bases, with 12 bases remaining between them. For the CDR3, the DNA is TGTGCCATCAGTGAGGAAAAGGGGCCACAGCCCCAGCATTTT. It specifies CAISEEKGPQPQHF.

CDR3: CASSLRGYRQETQYF. CDR3 DNA sequence: TGTGCCAGCAGCTTACGGGGATATCGCCAAGAGACCCAGTACTTC. This chain uses TRBV7-3 with TRBJ2-5; D might be TRBD2 (5 bases). This CDR3 has 15 residues. Germline values: CDR1 SGHTA, CDR2 FQGTGA. V gave up 2 bases and J gave up 1 base, with 11 bases separating them.

The V and J genes are TRBV5-4 and TRBJ2-5; no clear D. V was shortened by 1 base and J by 0 bases, with 1 base between the two germline ends. CDR1 is SGHNT, CDR2 YYREEE, per germline (reference sequence). The CDR3 consists of 12 residues. The CDR3, as DNA: TGTGCCAGCAGCTTGTACCAAGAGACCCAGTACTTC. The encoded protein is CASSLYQETQYF.

The V gene is TRBV5-1, the J gene TRBJ2-6; D gene unclear. Germline CDR1 is SGHRS and CDR2 is YFSETQ. V was cut by 2 bases and J by 2 bases, with 8 bases left in between. The CDR3 covers 15 residues. CDR3 amino acids: CASSLGTTGANVLTF. CDR3 DNA sequence: TGCGCCAGCAGCTTAGGAACCACTGGGGCCAACGTCCTGACTTTC.

The chain recombines TRBV10-3 with TRBJ1-2; 10 bases fit TRBD1. The CDR3 is 16 amino acids. Trimming took 0 bases from V and 2 from J; bases not matched to a gene: 3. Germline assignment: CDR1 ENHRY and CDR2 SYGVKD. CDR3 region: CAISESLGQGNYGYTF. The CDR3 nucleotides are TGTGCCATCAGTGAGTCCCTGGGACAGGGGAACTATGGCTACACCTTC.

This sequence joins TRBV7-8 and TRBJ1-1; no clear D gene. Germline lookup yields CDR1 SGHVS and CDR2 FQNEAQ. With 0 bases removed from V and 0 bases from J, the gap between germline ends came to 5 bases. The CDR3 is 14 residues long. CDR3 in DNA: TGTGCCAGCAGCTTAGCTGCGGTGAACACTGAAGCTTTCTTT. It encodes CASSLAAVNTEAFF.